These 14 T cell receptor beta chains came from one sample sequenced in a study of T-cell memory formation after mild COVID-19. TCRdb independently ran MiXCR on the 5' RACE reads; one entry per CDR3 protein. This sample carries around 320,000 distinct CDR3 sequences, over 11% of them seen once, and the ten largest clones take roughly a fifth. Sequences were obtained from PBMCs or a T cell subset sorted from them (not recorded which). Receptors were obtained from a man between 18 and 35 years old who had mild COVID-19 (a few samples of this study predate the infection). Cell type and time point are not known.

The chain joins TRBV7-9 to TRBJ2-2; TRBD2 aligns across 7 bases. The CDR3 consists of 17 residues. V trimming: 8 bases; J trimming: 0 bases; junction bases outside the gene matches: 12. CDR1 is SEHNR, CDR2 FQNEAQ, per germline (reference sequence). CDR3 amino acids: CASPPEAGVPNTGELFF. CDR3 coding DNA: TGTGCCAGCCCTCCGGAGGCGGGAGTGCCGAACACCGGGGAGCTGTTTTTT.

This chain uses TRBV24-1 with TRBJ1-5; D is possibly TRBD1 (6 bases). Germline V gene lookup returns CDR1 KGHDR and CDR2 SFDVKD. The CDR3 contains 15 residues. Trimming stripped 9 bases from V and 5 bases from J, with 19 bases between. The CDR3 region has the DNA TGTGCCACCCTTCGACCAACAGGGATTCATCAGCCCCAGCATTTT. Its translation: CATLRPTGIHQPQHF.

This clonotype has a count of ten or more. The rearrangement links TRBV19 to TRBJ2-1, with no clear D. V was cut by 3 bases and J by 7 bases, with 4 bases left in between. The CDR3 is 11 amino acids. CDR1 LNHDA and CDR2 SQIVND come from the germline V gene (reference sequence). CDR3 sequence reads: CASSIRNEQFF. CDR3 bases: TGTGCCAGTAGTATTAGAAATGAGCAGTTCTTC.

The J gene is TRBJ1-6, the V gene TRBV7-2; D call uncertain. The V gene lost 7 bases and the J gene lost 7 bases, with 14 bases spanning the gap. Germline CDR1 SGHTA, CDR2 FQGNSA. The CDR3 has 14 residues. The CDR3 region is CASTRGRENSPLHF. The CDR3 DNA reads as TGTGCCAGCACCCGAGGGAGGGAGAATTCACCCCTCCACTTT.

Only a few counts were recorded for this clonotype. The chain recombines TRBV5-1 with TRBJ2-1; 8 bases align to TRBD2. Germline-derived CDR1 and CDR2 are SGHRS and YFSETQ. J lost 10 bases, V lost 4 bases, and 10 bases had no gene match. The CDR3 loop spans 14 amino acids. This chain's CDR3 is CASSARGTGGEQFF. For the CDR3, the DNA is TGCGCCAGCAGCGCCAGGGGCACGGGAGGGGAGCAGTTCTTC. Full variable domain (outside the CDR3, taken from reference TRBV5-1 and TRBJ2-1): KAGVTQTPRYLIKTRGQQVTLSCSPISGHRSVSWYQQTPGQGLQFLFEYFSETQRNKGNFPGRFSGRQFSNSRSEMNVSTLELGDSALYLCASSARGTGGEQFFGPGTRLTVL.

The table lists this clonotype with many counts. The chain combines TRBV5-4 with TRBJ2-2; no definite D call. The CDR3 extends over 12 amino acids. Deletions cut 0 bases from V and 6 bases from J, with 3 bases between. The V gene's germline CDR1 is SGHNT and CDR2 YYREEE (reference sequence). The CDR3 region is CASSLGPGELFF. CDR3 DNA sequence: TGTGCCAGCAGCTTGGGTCCCGGGGAGCTGTTTTTT.

This rearrangement joins TRBV9 to TRBJ2-1; D might be TRBD1 or TRBD2, each matching 6 bases. Germline V CDR1 and CDR2: SGDLS, YYNGEE. This CDR3 contains 16 residues. Between the trimmed V and J ends, which lost 1 base and 0 bases, there was a span of 11 bases. Written as DNA, the CDR3 is TGTGCCAGCAGCGTAAAGTCGGGGGCCTCCTACAATGAGCAGTTCTTC. This sequence encodes CASSVKSGASYNEQFF.

The rearrangement uses TRBV5-4 and TRBJ2-3; no reliable D call. The CDR3 is 14 amino acids. V shed 5 bases and J shed 6 bases, with 16 bases lying between them. In germline, CDR1 is SGHNT, CDR2 YYREEE (reference sequence). For the CDR3, the DNA is TGTGCCAGCAGTCCTCGGCAGGCAGCGGATACGCAGTATTTT. Protein sequence: CASSPRQAADTQYF.

This clonotype was observed a handful of times. The CDR3 DNA reads TGTGCCAGCAGTTATGGGGGTACTGGGGCCAACGTCCTGACTTTC. The encoded protein is CASSYGGTGANVLTF. The chain employs TRBV6-5 and TRBJ2-6; D tentatively reads TRBD1 or TRBD2 (5 bases each). Germline values: CDR1 MNHEY, CDR2 SVGAGI. The CDR3 is 15 residues long. Trimming took 3 bases from V and 2 from J, leaving 8 bases between them.

The sample holds a few counts of this clonotype. The V call is TRBV12-3 or TRBV12-4, the J call TRBJ2-3; 7 bases are a match to TRBD1. V was clipped by 6 bases and J by 2 bases; unmatched bases: 5. The CDR3 is 14 residues long. The CDR3 bases are TGTGCCAGCAGACGTGGACAGGTCACAGATACGCAGTATTTT. Its translation: CASRRGQVTDTQYF.

The rearrangement joins TRBV3-1 to TRBJ2-6; D is ambiguous. The CDR3 runs to 14 residues. Trimming pared 5 bases from V and 1 base from J, leaving 6 bases between. Per the germline V gene, CDR1 is LGHDT and CDR2 is YNNKEL (reference sequence). The CDR3 is CASSGPSGANVLTF. CDR3 nucleotides: TGTGCCAGCAGCGGCCCGTCTGGGGCCAACGTCCTGACTTTC. Drawing the rest from reference TRBV3-1 and TRBJ2-6, the complete variable domain is DTAVSQTPKYLVTQMGNDKSIKCEQNLGHDTMYWYKQDSKKFLKIMFSYNNKELIINETVPNRFSPKSPDKAHLNLHINSLELGDSAVYFCASSGPSGANVLTFGAGSRLTVL.

A few counts support this clonotype. This chain joins TRBV7-8 and TRBJ2-2, with 7 nucleotides matching TRBD1. The CDR3 sequence is 18 residues long. With V trimmed by 5 bases and J by 5 bases, 17 bases remained unmatched. From germline, CDR1 is SGHVS and CDR2 FQNEAQ. The CDR3 reads CASSRIWAWTGRTGELFF. CDR3 nucleotide sequence: TGTGCCAGCAGCAGAATTTGGGCTTGGACAGGAAGGACCGGGGAGCTGTTTTTT.

This clonotype was detected only a few times. The gene calls are TRBV20-1 and TRBJ2-5, with TRBD1 matching over 9 bases. Germline-derived CDR1 and CDR2 are DFQATT and SNEGSKA (reference sequence). The CDR3 contains 19 residues. V lost 1 base to trimming and J lost 2 bases; unmatched junction nucleotides: 17. CDR3 nucleotide sequence: TGCAGTGCTAGAGGCATTGAAAGACACCGGGACAGGGTTCAAGAGACCCAGTACTTC. Residues: CSARGIERHRDRVQETQYF.

In this sample, this clonotype turned up a few times. The V call is TRBV5-1, the J call TRBJ2-1; perhaps TRBD2 as D (6 bases). Germline V lookup: CDR1 SGHRS, CDR2 YFSETQ. This CDR3 comprises 16 residues. V lost 4 bases, J lost 3 bases, and 17 bases lay in between. The CDR3 reads CASSPNRDLYYNEQFF. CDR3 nucleotides: TGCGCCAGCAGCCCGAACCGGGACTTGTACTACAATGAGCAGTTCTTC.